These 13 T cell receptor beta chains came from one sample sequenced in a study of spatial heterogeneity in lung cancer (dated by TCRdb to between 2018 and 2021). Their specific antigens are unknown. The time point label for this specimen denotes: sample taken at primary tumor resection. General study outcomes and caveats: The tumor nonsynonymous mutation count correlated with the number of expanded alpha and beta TCRs within the tumor.

Library construction relied on 5' RACE. Reads for this sample came from a NextSeq 500. TCRdb applied fastp at Q25 and MiXCR to the public reads, then kept only in-frame beta chains. All rows with the same CDR3 protein become a single entry with the most common DNA and genes. In all, the sample holds roughly 19,000 distinct CDR3 sequences, and approximately 15% of those were seen once. The ten largest clones represent around a third of the sample. The sequences come from lung tumor tissue, collected at surgery. The receptor source for this set is a female donor with early-stage non-small cell lung cancer.

This clonotype has at least ten counts. The rearrangement links TRBV27 to TRBJ2-7; either TRBD1 or TRBD2 may supply D (5 bases each). The CDR3 is 12 amino acids. V was cut by 8 bases and J by 2 bases, with 10 bases left in between. Per the germline V gene, CDR1 is MNHEY and CDR2 is SMNVEV (reference sequence). This CDR3 reads CASLGPTYEQYF. The CDR3 DNA is TGTGCCAGCTTGGGACCCACCTACGAGCAGTACTTC.

This clonotype is deemed medium-sized. The genes are TRBV2 and TRBJ2-2; D is perhaps TRBD1 or TRBD2 (5 bases each). This CDR3 comprises 12 residues. CDR1 is SNHLY and CDR2 is FYNNEI in the germline V gene. Trimming took off 7 bases at V and 3 bases at J, with 6 bases between the two ends. CDR3 in DNA: TGTGCCAGCATGGGGGACACCGGGGAGCTGTTTTTT. Translation: CASMGDTGELFF.

The CDR3 DNA reads as TGTGCCAGCAGCCAAGGTGCAGGGGATTTCCAAGAGACCCAGTACTTC. This encodes CASSQGAGDFQETQYF. The V call is TRBV3-1, the J call TRBJ2-5, with D possibly TRBD1 on 6 matching bases. CDR1 LGHDT and CDR2 YNNKEL come from the germline V gene (reference sequence). The CDR3 consists of 16 residues. With 1 base removed from V and 1 base from J, the gap between germline ends came to 13 bases.

Ten or more counts support this clonotype. V and J are TRBV3-1 and TRBJ2-7; tentatively, D is TRBD2 (6 bases). The CDR3 runs to 16 residues. Germline CDR1 reads LGHDT; CDR2 reads YNNKEL (reference sequence). Between the trimmed V and J ends, which lost 1 base and 0 bases, there was a span of 13 bases. In DNA form, the CDR3 reads TGTGCCAGCAGCCAAGGGTACCGGGACTTCTCCTACGAGCAGTACTTC. Protein product: CASSQGYRDFSYEQYF.

At least ten counts were recorded for this clonotype. The V and J genes are TRBV27 and TRBJ2-7; D is possibly TRBD1 (6 bases). The CDR3 contains 14 residues. Per the germline V gene, CDR1 is MNHEY and CDR2 is SMNVEV (reference sequence). The V end lost 3 bases, the J end lost 6 bases, and 15 bases lay between the germline ends. Here the CDR3 reads CASSFVQGGGEQYF. The CDR3 DNA reads TGTGCCAGCAGTTTTGTACAGGGTGGGGGCGAGCAGTACTTC.

In this sample, this clonotype turned up many times. The DNA of the CDR3 is TGCGCCAGCAGCAAGGGGACTAGCGGGAGTCGAGAGACCCAGTACTTC. Its translation: CASSKGTSGSRETQYF. V is TRBV5-1 and J is TRBJ2-5, with 14 nucleotides matching TRBD2. Germline CDR1 reads SGHRS; CDR2 reads YFSETQ. Trimming cost V 4 bases and J 4 bases; bases outside gene matches: 6. The CDR3 totals 16 residues.

The chain joins TRBV7-2 to TRBJ2-3; TRBD1 matches 8 bases. The CDR3 covers 15 residues. Trimming cost V 6 bases and J 0 bases; bases outside gene matches: 5. Germline CDR1 is SGHTA and CDR2 is FQGNSA. The CDR3 loop reads CASRTDRGSTDTQYF. CDR3 nucleotides: TGTGCCAGCAGAACAGACAGGGGTAGCACAGATACGCAGTATTTT. Using reference TRBV7-2 and TRBJ2-3 for the parts outside the CDR3, the full variable domain is GAGVSQSPSNKVTEKGKDVELRCDPISGHTALYWYRQSLGQGLEFLIYFQGNSAPDKSGLPSDRFSAERTGGSVSTLTIQRTQQEDSAVYLCASRTDRGSTDTQYFGPGTRLTVL.

The chain joins TRBV28 to TRBJ2-7; D remains ambiguous. V was cut by 5 bases and J by 0 bases, with 11 bases left in between. CDR3 size: 14 residues. The germline CDR1 and CDR2 sequences are MDHEN and SYDVKM. The CDR3 loop is CASSPGSTSYEQYF. The CDR3 DNA reads as TGTGCCAGCAGTCCCGGGTCAACCTCCTACGAGCAGTACTTC.

The genes are TRBV28 and TRBJ2-1, with 12 bases identical to TRBD2. The germline CDR1 and CDR2 sequences are MDHEN and SYDVKM. V trimming: 5 bases; J trimming: 0 bases; junction bases outside the gene matches: 14. The CDR3 runs 20 residues. CDR3 DNA: TGTGCCAGCAGTGTCCTGCTAGCGGGAGGGTCAGCGAGCTCCTACAATGAGCAGTTCTTC. Protein product: CASSVLLAGGSASSYNEQFF. The complete variable domain, with remaining parts taken from reference TRBV28 and TRBJ2-1, reads DVKVTQSSRYLVKRTGEKVFLECVQDMDHENMFWYRQDPGLGLRLIYFSYDVKMKEKGDIPEGYSVSREKKERFSLILESASTNQTSMYLCASSVLLAGGSASSYNEQFFGPGTRLTVL.

The chain employs TRBV19 and TRBJ2-5; TRBD2 matches 10 bases. The CDR3 covers 20 residues. Germline trimming cut 3 bases from V and 2 bases from J; bases unmatched to any gene: 18. Germline V CDR1 and CDR2: LNHDA, SQIVND (reference sequence). Here the CDR3 reads CASSMWMLAGARRRQETQYF. The DNA of the CDR3 is TGTGCCAGTAGTATGTGGATGCTAGCGGGAGCGAGAAGGAGGCAAGAGACCCAGTACTTC.

The V gene is TRBV11-2, the J gene TRBJ2-1; D is unclear. The CDR3 consists of 13 residues. Trimming took 4 bases from V and 1 from J, leaving 5 bases between them. Per the germline V gene, CDR1 is SGHAT and CDR2 is FQNNGV. CDR3 sequence (DNA): TGTGCCAGCAGCTCCAAATCCTACAATGAGCAGTTCTTC. Protein sequence: CASSSKSYNEQFF.

This clonotype was seen repeatedly, ten times or more. This rearrangement joins TRBV5-6 to TRBJ2-7; D perhaps matches TRBD2 (5 bases). The CDR3 is 14 amino acids. In germline, CDR1 is SGHDT, CDR2 YYEEEE. Trimming cost V 4 bases and J 3 bases, with 14 bases left between them. The CDR3 is CASSRRVGDYEQYF. CDR3 DNA sequence: TGTGCCAGCAGCCGAAGGGTCGGGGACTACGAGCAGTACTTC.

The CDR3, as DNA: TGTGCCAGCAGCCGAATTGGGCTTCAGGGTGAAAAACTGTTTTTT. Its translation is CASSRIGLQGEKLFF. The chain is built from TRBV7-8 and TRBJ1-4; D may be TRBD1 (5 bases). This CDR3 is built from 15 residues. The germline V gene encodes CDR1 SGHVS and CDR2 FQNEAQ. Trimming took off 5 bases at V and 7 bases at J, with 17 bases between the two ends.